The entry that follows covers one T cell receptor (beta chain) sequence. The antigen remains undetermined. This CDR3 has 13 residues. V lost 4 bases, J lost 8 bases, and 14 bases lay in between. Germline V gene lookup returns CDR1 MGHRA and CDR2 YSYEKL. Here immunoSEQ multiplex PCR was the method, and the copy in TCRdb shows in-frame clones only, minus some. Among 50,000 to 65,000 clones listed, about four fifths were seen once. This sample is part of a study of a mutant IDH1 vaccine in newly diagnosed glioma. Documented time point: week 11, during vaccination. Mutant IDH1 20-mer peptide, at 300 ug, made up each vaccine dose, with topical imiquimod.

This chain joins TRBV4-1 and TRBJ1-2, with no clear D. Sequences were derived from PBMCs, sampled from a glioma patient whose treatment included an IDH1 peptide vaccine. The clonotype was recovered from a woman aged 45-60 years with glioma. The CDR3 sequence: CASSLKVEGGYTF. In nucleotides, the CDR3 is TGCGCCAGCAGCCTCAAGGTTGAGGGAGGCTACACCTTC.